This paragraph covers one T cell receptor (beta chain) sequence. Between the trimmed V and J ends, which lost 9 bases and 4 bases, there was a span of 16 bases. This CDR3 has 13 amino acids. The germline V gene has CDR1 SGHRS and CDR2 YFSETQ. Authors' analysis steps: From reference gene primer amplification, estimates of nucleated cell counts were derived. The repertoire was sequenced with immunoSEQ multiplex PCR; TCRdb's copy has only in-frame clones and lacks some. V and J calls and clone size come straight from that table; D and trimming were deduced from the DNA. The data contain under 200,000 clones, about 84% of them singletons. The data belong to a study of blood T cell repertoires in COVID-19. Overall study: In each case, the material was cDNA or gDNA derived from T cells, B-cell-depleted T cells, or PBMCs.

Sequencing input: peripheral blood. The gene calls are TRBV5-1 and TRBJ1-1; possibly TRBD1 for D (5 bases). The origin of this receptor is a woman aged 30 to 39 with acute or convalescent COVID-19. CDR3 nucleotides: TGCGCCACCTCTTTTGCGGGGGGCACTGAAGCTTTCTTT. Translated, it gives CATSFAGGTEAFF.